The clone carrying this T cell receptor (beta chain) was counted a few times. These data belong to a study of blood T cells in healthy people across ages. The germline V and J ends were trimmed by 0 bases and 6 bases, with 20 bases remaining between them. This CDR3 comprises 18 residues. From germline, CDR1 is LNHNV and CDR2 YYDKDF (reference sequence). With a J-beta primer mix and a sample-barcoded 5' primer, a second PCR ran roughly 6 to 12 cycles. TCRdb reprocessed the 5' RACE reads via MiXCR and lists one record per CDR3 protein. The sample holds approximately 960,000 distinct CDR3 sequences, about 29% seen once. These data are also associated with another study on T cells of mothers and their children. Per that study: It was observed that no persistent microchimeric T cell clones could be detected.

This chain links TRBV15 with TRBJ1-4; a possible D gene is TRBD1 (6 bases). Sequences were obtained from blood. The sequence was collected from a woman aged 40 to 49 in good health. The CDR3 region is CATSRDQYLLAGDEKLFF. The CDR3 DNA reads TGTGCCACCAGCAGAGATCAATACTTATTGGCAGGGGATGAAAAACTGTTTTTT. The whole variable domain, filled in from reference TRBV15 and TRBJ1-4, reads DAMVIQNPRYQVTQFGKPVTLSCSQTLNHNVMYWYQQKSSQAPKLLFHYYDKDFNNEADTPDNFQSRRPNTSFCFLDIRSPGLGDTAMYLCATSRDQYLLAGDEKLFFGSGTQLSVL.